Below, 30 T cell receptor beta chains from the same sample are listed, as sequenced in a study of shared clonotypes between healthy human individuals. Naivety among CD8 cells was defined by CD45RO negativity and positive CCR7 selection, thereby excluding terminally differentiated effector memory CD45RA+ cells. Some clones are missing from TCRdb's copy, which holds only in-frame ones; the method was immunoSEQ multiplex PCR. The sample has approximately 590,000 clones, over 95% seen once. Sequencing input: naive CD8+ T cells sorted from blood. The receptors come from a young woman in good health.

Here the CDR3 reads CASSLWGMNTEAFF. CDR3 coding DNA: TGCGCCAGCAGCTTGTGGGGGATGAACACTGAAGCTTTCTTT. The chain uses TRBV5-1 and TRBJ1-1, with D possibly TRBD1 on 5 matching bases. Germline CDR1 is SGHRS and CDR2 is YFSETQ. Between the trimmed V and J ends, which lost 1 base and 0 bases, there was a span of 7 bases. The CDR3 has 14 residues. Together with reference TRBV5-1 and TRBJ1-1, the CDR3 gives the full variable domain: KAGVTQTPRYLIKTRGQQVTLSCSPISGHRSVSWYQQTPGQGLQFLFEYFSETQRNKGNFPGRFSGRQFSNSRSEMNVSTLELGDSALYLCASSLWGMNTEAFFGQGTRLTVV.

The chain has TRBV28 and TRBJ1-1; D is undetermined. This CDR3 region has 13 residues. Germline-derived CDR1 and CDR2 are MDHEN and SYDVKM. V was clipped by 2 bases and J by 2 bases, with 6 bases between them. DNA for the CDR3: TGTGCCAGCAGTTTAATAGCAAACACTGAAGCTTTCTTT. Protein product: CASSLIANTEAFF.

The chain couples TRBV10-3 to TRBJ1-1, with a weak D call TRBD1 (6 bases). The CDR3 runs 15 residues. Germline V gene sequence: CDR1 ENHRY, CDR2 SYGVKD. The V end lost 3 bases, the J end lost 1 base, and 12 bases lay between the germline ends. The CDR3 coding sequence is TGTGCCATCAGTGATCGTGTAGGGGGGAACACTGAAGCTTTCTTT. Protein: CAISDRVGGNTEAFF.

The chain is built from TRBV4-1 and TRBJ2-5; 7 bases map to TRBD2. The DNA end is more similar to TRBJ2-7, so the J call may be wrong. CDR1 and CDR2 (germline): MGHRA, YSYEKL. This CDR3 has 16 amino acids. CDR3 nucleotides: TGCGCCAGCAGCCAAGGATCAGCGGGATTCTCCTACGAGCAGTACTTC. As protein: CASSQGSAGFSYEQYF.

J is TRBJ2-7 and V is TRBV9; tentative D call: TRBD2 (5 bases). Germline V gene sequence: CDR1 SGDLS, CDR2 YYNGEE. Trimming stripped 4 bases from V and 4 bases from J, with 15 bases between. CDR3 length: 14 residues. The CDR3 loop reads CASSQGLGAYEQYF. As DNA, the CDR3 is TGTGCCAGCAGCCAAGGACTGGGCGCGTACGAGCAGTACTTC. Full variable domain (remainder filled in from reference TRBV9 and TRBJ2-7): DSGVTQTPKHLITATGQRVTLRCSPRSGDLSVYWYQQSLDQGLQFLIQYYNGEERAKGNILERFSAQQFPDLHSELNLSSLELGDSALYFCASSQGLGAYEQYFGPGTRLTVT.

This chain joins TRBV7-9 and TRBJ2-2; D unresolved. V lost 1 base to trimming and J lost 6 bases, with 9 bases between them. Germline V lookup: CDR1 SEHNR, CDR2 FQNEAQ (reference sequence). The CDR3 has 14 amino acids. The CDR3 reads CASSLVSLSGELFF. The CDR3 region has the DNA TGTGCCAGCAGCTTAGTTTCCCTGTCCGGGGAGCTGTTTTTT.

The chain couples TRBV13 to TRBJ2-2, with D maybe TRBD2 (6 bases). V lost 0 bases to trimming and J lost 4 bases, with 9 bases between them. Germline lookup yields CDR1 PRHDT and CDR2 FYEKMQ (reference sequence). This CDR3 comprises 15 residues. In DNA form, the CDR3 reads TGTGCCAGCAGCTTAGGGGTAGCGGTCACCGGGGAGCTGTTTTTT. It encodes CASSLGVAVTGELFF. Full variable domain (outside the CDR3, taken from reference TRBV13 and TRBJ2-2): AAGVIQSPRHLIKEKRETATLKCYPIPRHDTVYWYQQGPGQDPQFLISFYEKMQSDKGSIPDRFSAQQFSDYHSELNMSSLELGDSALYFCASSLGVAVTGELFFGEGSRLTVL.

The V gene is TRBV11-2, the J gene TRBJ1-2; possible D gene TRBD1, 6 bases. Trimming removed 4 bases from V and 4 bases from J, with 16 bases in between. Per germline, CDR1 SGHAT and CDR2 FQNNGV. The CDR3 covers 15 residues. The CDR3 nucleotides read TGTGCCAGCAGCTCAAACCCACAGGGTTCCTATGGCTACACCTTC. This sequence encodes CASSSNPQGSYGYTF. Full variable domain (missing parts from reference TRBV11-2 and TRBJ1-2): EAGVAQSPRYKIIEKRQSVAFWCNPISGHATLYWYQQILGQGPKLLIQFQNNGVVDDSQLPKDRFSAERLKGVDSTLKIQPAKLEDSAVYLCASSSNPQGSYGYTFGSGTRLTVV.

This rearrangement joins TRBV6-1 to TRBJ2-2, with 10 bases aligning to TRBD1. The junction had 7 bases not matched to a gene; V was cut back by 3 bases and J by 0 bases. Germline CDR1 is MNHNS and CDR2 is SASEGT. The CDR3 has 18 residues. The DNA of the CDR3 is TGTGCCAGCAGTGATTCCTTTGGGACAGGGGCGAACACCGGGGAGCTGTTTTTT. This translates into CASSDSFGTGANTGELFF.

The gene calls are TRBV5-1 and TRBJ2-1; 7 positions match TRBD2. The ends lost 0 bases at V and 9 bases at J; junction bases unmatched: 3. The CDR3 is 13 residues long. Germline V CDR1 and CDR2: SGHRS, YFSETQ. The CDR3 is CASSLGLASEQFF. The CDR3 nucleotides are TGCGCCAGCAGCTTGGGACTAGCAAGTGAGCAGTTCTTC. Supplemented by reference TRBV5-1 and TRBJ2-1, the full variable domain reads KAGVTQTPRYLIKTRGQQVTLSCSPISGHRSVSWYQQTPGQGLQFLFEYFSETQRNKGNFPGRFSGRQFSNSRSEMNVSTLELGDSALYLCASSLGLASEQFFGPGTRLTVL.

The chain recombines TRBV6-5 with TRBJ2-7; D may be TRBD1 (6 bases). Germline V gene data show CDR1 as MNHEY and CDR2 as SVGAGI. V was shortened by 2 bases and J by 3 bases, with 11 bases between the two germline ends. This CDR3 comprises 14 residues. This chain's CDR3 is CASSYRQGHYEQYF. The DNA of the CDR3 is TGTGCCAGCAGTTACCGGCAGGGGCACTACGAGCAGTACTTC.

This clone has just one count. The CDR3, as DNA: TGCGCCAGCTGGGAAGATTTAACAGATACGCAGTATTTT. Amino acids: CASWEDLTDTQYF. The chain couples TRBV5-1 to TRBJ2-3; D gene ambiguous. The V end lost 7 bases, the J end lost 3 bases, and 12 bases lay between the germline ends. Per germline, CDR1 SGHRS and CDR2 YFSETQ. The CDR3 runs to 13 residues.

This clone was observed a single time. The genes are TRBV27 and TRBJ2-3; D gene uncertain. The CDR3 length is 17 residues. The germline V gene encodes CDR1 MNHEY and CDR2 SMNVEV (reference sequence). V dropped 5 bases and J dropped 4 bases, with 22 bases sitting between them. CDR3 nucleotide sequence: TGTGCCAGCAGTCCCGCTAGTAGTTCTCCTGGGTCAGATACGCAGTATTTT. Its translation: CASSPASSSPGSDTQYF.

V and J are TRBV9 and TRBJ2-1, with D unclear. The V end lost 4 bases, the J end lost 7 bases, and 18 bases lay between the germline ends. The CDR3 runs 15 residues. The germline gives CDR1 SGDLS, CDR2 YYNGEE. CDR3 nucleotide sequence: TGTGCCAGCAGCCCCTACCGAAGCCCCAATAATGAGCAGTTCTTC. It encodes CASSPYRSPNNEQFF.

This chain uses TRBV27 with TRBJ1-1; D gene uncertain. V lost 3 bases, J lost 1 base, and 9 bases lay in between. The CDR3 has 14 amino acids. The germline gives CDR1 MNHEY, CDR2 SMNVEV (reference sequence). CDR3 nucleotide sequence: TGTGCCAGCAGTTTGATAGCAGGGAACACTGAAGCTTTCTTT. Residues: CASSLIAGNTEAFF.

The V call is TRBV29-1, the J call TRBJ1-2; D is undetermined. The V gene lost 4 bases and the J gene lost 8 bases, with 17 bases spanning the gap. CDR3 length equals 13 residues. Looked up from germline, CDR1 is SQVTM and CDR2 is ANQGSEA. The CDR3 region has the DNA TGCAGCGTTGTATGTAGGCTACTACGAGGCTACACCTTC. It translates to CSVVCRLLRGYTF. The variable domain in full, completed from reference TRBV29-1 and TRBJ1-2, reads SAVISQKPSRDICQRGTSLTIQCQVDSQVTMMFWYRQQPGQSLTLIATANQGSEATYESGFVIDKFPISRPNLTFSTLTVSNMSPEDSSIYLCSVVCRLLRGYTFGSGTRLTVV.

About this clone: This CDR3 is also generated by other DNA sequences in the sample. The chain recombines TRBV28 with TRBJ2-1; D unresolved. Trimming removed 3 bases at V and 5 bases at J, with 5 bases between. Per the germline V gene, CDR1 is MDHEN and CDR2 is SYDVKM. CDR3 size: 12 residues. The CDR3 DNA is TGTGCCAGCAGTTTCTCGGACAATGAGCAGTTCTTC. Its translation: CASSFSDNEQFF.

The V gene is TRBV28, the J gene TRBJ2-7, with 7 bases matching TRBD2. This CDR3 contains 14 residues. V was pared by 1 base and J by 3 bases, with 3 bases of the junction left unmatched. Germline CDR1 is MDHEN and CDR2 is SYDVKM. CDR3 residues: CASSLSSSGYEQYF. The CDR3 DNA reads TGTGCCAGCAGTTTATCTTCTAGCGGCTACGAGCAGTACTTC.

The gene calls are TRBV28 and TRBJ2-1; 9 nucleotides line up with TRBD2. The V gene's germline CDR1 is MDHEN and CDR2 SYDVKM. The J segment lost 3 bases and the V segment lost 7 bases, leaving 7 bases of the junction unmatched. The CDR3 length is 15 residues. The CDR3 here is CASTPGTSRYNEQFF. In nucleotides, the CDR3 is TGTGCCAGCACCCCTGGGACTAGCCGCTACAATGAGCAGTTCTTC.

This clone was detected only once. The chain recombines TRBV15 with TRBJ1-1, with D possibly being TRBD1 (6 bases). Trimming removed 4 bases from V and 7 bases from J, with 25 bases in between. This CDR3 is built from 17 residues. The germline CDR1 and CDR2 sequences are LNHNV and YYDKDF (reference sequence). CDR3 nucleotides: TGTGCCACCAGCAAGGGGGGACTCACAGGGCCGGCTATTGAAGCTTTCTTT. This encodes CATSKGGLTGPAIEAFF.

V and J are TRBV7-9 and TRBJ1-5; D gene ambiguous. CDR1 and CDR2 (germline): SEHNR, FQNEAQ (reference sequence). This CDR3 contains 11 residues. The germline V and J ends were trimmed by 1 base and 12 bases, with 7 bases remaining between them. The CDR3 DNA follows: TGTGCCAGCAGCTTAGGGGGTTTCCAGCATTTT. Translation gives CASSLGGFQHF.

V gene TRBV9 combines with J gene TRBJ2-5; 7 bases line up with TRBD2. With 2 bases clipped from V and 7 bases from J, the junction kept 11 bases outside the gene matches. Germline CDR1 reads SGDLS; CDR2 reads YYNGEE. The CDR3 contains 15 residues. The DNA of the CDR3 is TGTGCCAGCAGCGTTGGCGAGACTAGCTTTGGGACCCAGTACTTC. This sequence encodes CASSVGETSFGTQYF.

This sequence joins TRBV19 and TRBJ2-7; TRBD1 might be the D (5 bases). This CDR3 spans 13 amino acids. Germline V gives CDR1 LNHDA, CDR2 SQIVND (reference sequence). Trimming took 7 bases from V and 4 from J, leaving 14 bases between them. The CDR3 DNA is TGTGCCAGTAAGGGGCAGGACCTTTACGAGCAGTACTTC. Its translation is CASKGQDLYEQYF.

The V and J genes are TRBV11-2 and TRBJ1-5, with a weak D call TRBD1 (6 bases). Between the trimmed V and J ends, which lost 5 bases and 6 bases, there was a span of 11 bases. The CDR3 has 13 residues. Per germline, CDR1 SGHAT and CDR2 FQNNGV. The CDR3 is CASSLTGSQPQHF. The CDR3 region has the DNA TGTGCCAGCAGCCTTACAGGGAGTCAGCCCCAGCATTTT.

The V and J genes are TRBV5-8 and TRBJ1-1, with 8 bases lining up with TRBD1. Germline-derived CDR1 and CDR2 are SGHTS and YDEGEE. The CDR3 spans 16 residues. With 4 bases clipped from V and 8 bases from J, the junction kept 16 bases outside the gene matches. The CDR3 is CASSLSIRTGRTEAFF. As DNA, the CDR3 is TGTGCCAGCAGCCTTTCTATCAGGACAGGGCGTACCGAAGCTTTCTTT.

The CDR3, as DNA: TGTGCCAGCAGCTTAAATCTCGGATGGGGAGCTGACTACGAGCAGTACTTC. Its protein product is CASSLNLGWGADYEQYF. The chain joins TRBV13 to TRBJ2-7; the D gene is possibly TRBD2 (5 bases). This CDR3 has 17 amino acids. Germline-derived CDR1 and CDR2 are PRHDT and FYEKMQ (reference sequence). With 2 bases removed from V and 3 bases from J, the gap between germline ends came to 20 bases.

The J gene is TRBJ1-2, the V gene TRBV28, with TRBD1 matching over 7 bases. This CDR3 comprises 14 residues. The germline V gene encodes CDR1 MDHEN and CDR2 SYDVKM. The V and J ends lost 2 bases and 4 bases, in that order; junction bases with no gene match: 4. CDR3 sequence reads: CASSLDRVFYGYTF. Written as DNA, the CDR3 is TGTGCCAGCAGTTTAGACAGGGTTTTCTATGGCTACACCTTC.

Comments on this clone: The same CDR3 can be traced to other DNA sequences in this sample. This chain connects TRBV27 to TRBJ2-1, with 8 bases identical to TRBD1. CDR3 length: 16 amino acids. Germline lookup yields CDR1 MNHEY and CDR2 SMNVEV (reference sequence). V was clipped by 5 bases and J by 1 base; unmatched bases: 7. The CDR3 DNA reads as TGTGCCAGCAGTCCCCGGCAGGGGGCTTCCTACAATGAGCAGTTCTTC. It translates to CASSPRQGASYNEQFF.

This chain links TRBV5-8 with TRBJ1-2; possible D gene TRBD1, 5 bases. The CDR3 totals 15 residues. From germline, CDR1 is SGHTS and CDR2 YDEGEE. V shed 4 bases and J shed 5 bases, with 18 bases lying between them. The CDR3, as DNA: TGTGCCAGCAGCCGCTGGGACCGCTACTCATATGGCTACACCTTC. Residues: CASSRWDRYSYGYTF.

The chain links TRBV25-1 to TRBJ1-6; 7 nucleotides align to TRBD1. In germline, CDR1 is MGHDK, CDR2 SYGVNS. Germline trimming cut 4 bases from V and 15 bases from J; bases unmatched to any gene: 6. This CDR3 has 12 amino acids. Here the CDR3 reads CASSAGTAHLHF. In DNA form, the CDR3 reads TGTGCCAGCAGTGCCGGGACAGCTCACCTCCACTTT.